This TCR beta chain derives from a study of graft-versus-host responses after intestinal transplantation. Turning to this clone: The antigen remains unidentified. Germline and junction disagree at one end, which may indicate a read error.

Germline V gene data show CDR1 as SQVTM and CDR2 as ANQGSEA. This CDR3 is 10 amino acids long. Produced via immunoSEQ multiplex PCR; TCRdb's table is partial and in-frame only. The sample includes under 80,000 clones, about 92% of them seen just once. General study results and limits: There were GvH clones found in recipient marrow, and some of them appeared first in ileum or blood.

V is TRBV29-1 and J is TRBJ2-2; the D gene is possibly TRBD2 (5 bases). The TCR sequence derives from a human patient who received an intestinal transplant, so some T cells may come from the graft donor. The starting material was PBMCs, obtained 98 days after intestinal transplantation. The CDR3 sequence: CSPGPLGAVF. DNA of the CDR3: TGCAGCCCCGGTCCGTTGGGAGCTGTTTTT.